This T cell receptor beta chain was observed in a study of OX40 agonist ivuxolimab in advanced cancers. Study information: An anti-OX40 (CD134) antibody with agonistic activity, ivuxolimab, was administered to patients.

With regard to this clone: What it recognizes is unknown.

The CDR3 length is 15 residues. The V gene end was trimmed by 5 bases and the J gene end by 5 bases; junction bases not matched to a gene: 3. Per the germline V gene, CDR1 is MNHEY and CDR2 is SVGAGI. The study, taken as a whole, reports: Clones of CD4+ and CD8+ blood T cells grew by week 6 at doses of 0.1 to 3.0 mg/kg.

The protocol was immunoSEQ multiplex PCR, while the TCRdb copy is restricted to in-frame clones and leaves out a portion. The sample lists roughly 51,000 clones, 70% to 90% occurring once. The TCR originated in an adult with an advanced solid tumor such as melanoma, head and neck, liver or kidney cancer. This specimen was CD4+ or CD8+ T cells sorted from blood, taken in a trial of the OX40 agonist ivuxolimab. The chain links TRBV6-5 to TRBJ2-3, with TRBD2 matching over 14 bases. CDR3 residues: CASSKGLAGVDTQYF. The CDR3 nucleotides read TGTGCCAGCAGTAAGGGACTAGCGGGAGTAGATACGCAGTATTTT.